The subject of this entry is one TCR beta chain. The sample originates from a study of CD8 T cells in Susac syndrome. The V and J ends lost 7 bases and 4 bases, in that order; junction bases with no gene match: 3. The CDR3 consists of 11 residues. Germline V CDR1 and CDR2: SQVTM, ANQGSEA. With random hexamers, roughly 0.45 to 1 ug RNA was reverse transcribed. MiXCR was run by TCRdb on the immunoSEQ multiplex PCR reads, yielding one entry per CDR3 protein. The data show 160,000 or so distinct CDR3 sequences, 85% to 95% seen once. Sequencing targeted TCR beta in T cells from blood (CD8+ and CD4+). Bulk CD8+ and CD4+ cells came from magnetic negative isolation; CD8+ TEMRA by FACS.

This clonotype originated in a human donor with Susac syndrome. This chain uses TRBV29-1 with TRBJ1-2, with TRBD1 matching 7 bases. Sequencing was done on a sample of CD4+ T cells from PBMCs. CDR3 nucleotide sequence: TGCAGCGGTTCAGGGGGCTATGGCTACACCTTC. Translation gives CSGSGGYGYTF. Drawing the rest from reference TRBV29-1 and TRBJ1-2, the complete variable domain is SAVISQKPSRDICQRGTSLTIQCQVDSQVTMMFWYRQQPGQSLTLIATANQGSEATYESGFVIDKFPISRPNLTFSTLTVSNMSPEDSSIYLCSGSGGYGYTFGSGTRLTVV.